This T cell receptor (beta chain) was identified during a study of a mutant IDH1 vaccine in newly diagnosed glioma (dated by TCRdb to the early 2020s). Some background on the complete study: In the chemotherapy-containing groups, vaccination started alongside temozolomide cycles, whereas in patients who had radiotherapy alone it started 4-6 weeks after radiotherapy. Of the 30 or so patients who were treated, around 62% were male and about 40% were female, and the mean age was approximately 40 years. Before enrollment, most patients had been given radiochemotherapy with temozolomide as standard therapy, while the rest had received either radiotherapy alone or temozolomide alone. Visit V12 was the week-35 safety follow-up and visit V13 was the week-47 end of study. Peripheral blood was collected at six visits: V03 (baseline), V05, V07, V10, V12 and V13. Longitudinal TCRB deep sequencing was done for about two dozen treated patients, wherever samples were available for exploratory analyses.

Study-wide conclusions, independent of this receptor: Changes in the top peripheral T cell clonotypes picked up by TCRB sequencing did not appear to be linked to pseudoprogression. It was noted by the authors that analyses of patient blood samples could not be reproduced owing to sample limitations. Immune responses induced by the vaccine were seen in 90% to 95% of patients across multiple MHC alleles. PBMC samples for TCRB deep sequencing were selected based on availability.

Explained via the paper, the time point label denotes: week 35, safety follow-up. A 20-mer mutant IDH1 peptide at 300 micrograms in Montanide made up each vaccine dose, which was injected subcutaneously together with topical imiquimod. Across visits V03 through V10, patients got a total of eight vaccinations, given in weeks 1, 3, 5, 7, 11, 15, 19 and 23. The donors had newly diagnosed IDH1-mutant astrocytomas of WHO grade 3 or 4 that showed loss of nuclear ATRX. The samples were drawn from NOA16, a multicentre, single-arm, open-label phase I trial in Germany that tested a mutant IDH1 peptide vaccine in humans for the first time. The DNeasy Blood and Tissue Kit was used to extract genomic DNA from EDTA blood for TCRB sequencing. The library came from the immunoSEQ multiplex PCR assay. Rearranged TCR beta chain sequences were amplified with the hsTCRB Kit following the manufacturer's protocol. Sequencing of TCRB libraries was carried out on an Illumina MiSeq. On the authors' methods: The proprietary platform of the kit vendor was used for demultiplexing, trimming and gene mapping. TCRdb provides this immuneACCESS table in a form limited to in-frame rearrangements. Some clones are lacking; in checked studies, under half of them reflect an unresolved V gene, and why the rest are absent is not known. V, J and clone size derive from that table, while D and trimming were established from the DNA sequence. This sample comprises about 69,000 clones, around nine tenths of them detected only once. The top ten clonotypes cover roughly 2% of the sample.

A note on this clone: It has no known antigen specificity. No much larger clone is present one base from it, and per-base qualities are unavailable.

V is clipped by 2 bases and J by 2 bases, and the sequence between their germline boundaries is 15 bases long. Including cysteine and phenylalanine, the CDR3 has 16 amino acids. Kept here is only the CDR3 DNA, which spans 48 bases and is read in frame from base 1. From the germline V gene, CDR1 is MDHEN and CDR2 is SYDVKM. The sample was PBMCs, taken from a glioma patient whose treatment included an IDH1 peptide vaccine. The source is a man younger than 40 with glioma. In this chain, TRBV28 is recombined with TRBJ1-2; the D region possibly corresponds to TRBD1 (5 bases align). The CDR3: CASSLEGLEGNYGYTF. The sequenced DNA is TGTGCCAGCAGTTTAGAAGGATTGGAGGGGAACTATGGCTACACCTTC.